The rows below give T cell receptor beta chains drawn from one sample of a study of T cells in Graves' hyperthyroidism and ophthalmopathy. TCRdb ran MiXCR on the multiplex PCR reads and lists one entry per CDR3 protein. The data show approximately 600,000 distinct CDR3 sequences, around 21% seen once. Sequencing used blood. Receptors originate from a man aged 25 to 40 with Graves' ophthalmopathy. The conserved cysteine and the conserved F or W are not part of the CDR3 here. The D gene is left open where the match is weak.

v_call,j_call,d_call,cdr3_aa
TRBV20-1,TRBJ2-7,TRBD2,SARDGGVPYEQY
TRBV30,TRBJ1-3,.,ALDSLSGNTIY
TRBV12-3/TRBV12-4,TRBJ1-5,TRBD1,ASSRQGFQPQH
TRBV5-5,TRBJ2-1,TRBD1,ASSLGGQGARGEQF
TRBV5-6,TRBJ1-2,.,ASSQSQGIYGYT
TRBV20-1,TRBJ1-2,.,SASLPNGGAYGYT
TRBV10-3,TRBJ1-1,TRBD1,AISPGQGMNTEAF
TRBV5-1,TRBJ2-5,TRBD1,ASCLGQGQETQY
TRBV20-1,TRBJ2-7,.,SARAVYVGLPIGAYEQY
TRBV5-6,TRBJ2-2,TRBD2,ASSKGIASGRDTGELF
TRBV27,TRBJ2-7,.,ASSSGPPSYEQY
TRBV7-9,TRBJ2-7,TRBD1,ASSDGQGAGEQY
TRBV30,TRBJ2-7,TRBD1,AWTPGQGYEQY
TRBV14,TRBJ2-2,.,ASSQLEGWNTGELF
TRBV11-3,TRBJ2-1,.,ASSLVGGGEQF
TRBV20-1,TRBJ2-5,.,SAHQGETQY
TRBV10-3,TRBJ1-2,.,AISDQGSANYGYT
TRBV6-2/TRBV6-3,TRBJ2-7,TRBD2,ASSTTRGARIAGGPREQY
TRBV19,TRBJ1-5,.,ASSLWDSNQPQH
TRBV2,TRBJ2-1,.,ASILGPSVGGNEQF
TRBV24-1,TRBJ1-1,.,ATSDRSGNKAEAF
TRBV20-1,TRBJ1-1,.,SARQLDATEAF
TRBV27,TRBJ2-3,.,ASSNLGRSTDTQY
TRBV9,TRBJ2-7,TRBD2,ASSVGLAGRYEQY
TRBV5-1,TRBJ2-7,TRBD2,ASSLAGTPSPSYEQY
TRBV6-2/TRBV6-3,TRBJ2-3,.,ASSYTRHTDTQY
TRBV6-4,TRBJ2-3,.,ASRAWTASSTDTQY
TRBV2,TRBJ2-7,TRBD2,ASSASGALSEQY
TRBV6-1,TRBJ2-4,TRBD2,ASSRKALGASGIVAKNIQY
TRBV12-3/TRBV12-4,TRBJ2-7,TRBD2,ASSSGIYEQY
TRBV28,TRBJ2-1,.,ASSLGVREQF
TRBV20-1,TRBJ1-5,TRBD1,SARGQGGERPQH
TRBV6-5,TRBJ2-1,.,ASSYSPGEQF
TRBV5-1,TRBJ2-3,TRBD2,ASSLGGRSTDTQY
TRBV30,TRBJ1-1,.,AWRRRLNAF
TRBV28,TRBJ2-3,TRBD2,ASSPGGGTY
TRBV2,TRBJ2-2,.,ASRDSLRTNTGELF
TRBV30,TRBJ2-3,.,AWSPADTQY
TRBV29-1,TRBJ2-1,TRBD2,SVVGPLAGGFNEQF
TRBV30,TRBJ2-7,TRBD2,AWTSGTIEQY